These 2 T cell receptor beta chains share one sample of origin, sequenced in a study of response to subunit inactivated influenza vaccine. Each CDR3 protein is one row after TCRdb ran MiXCR on the RT-PCR reads. The sample lists 500,000 to 600,000 distinct CDR3 sequences; 13% were seen once. The sample here was PBMCs from blood, taken 45 days after vaccination. All receptors derive from a man over 45 who received an inactivated influenza vaccine.

This chain connects TRBV5-8 to TRBJ2-7; TRBD2 agrees at 14 bases. Germline assignment: CDR1 SGHTS and CDR2 YDEGEE. V lost 4 bases to trimming and J lost 4 bases; unmatched junction nucleotides: 4. The CDR3 totals 15 residues. The chain's CDR3 is CASSGGLAGEYEQYF. Here the CDR3 DNA reads TGTGCCAGCAGCGGGGGACTAGCGGGAGAATACGAGCAGTACTTC.

A few counts support this clonotype. The V call is TRBV6-2 or TRBV6-3, the J call TRBJ1-2; TRBD1 agrees at 7 bases. The CDR3 extends over 15 amino acids. Germline-derived CDR1 and CDR2 are MNHEY and SVGEGT. The junction had 11 bases not matched to a gene; V was cut back by 5 bases and J by 5 bases. The CDR3 loop is CASSARQGVWYGYTF. As DNA, the CDR3 is TGTGCCAGCAGTGCACGACAGGGCGTATGGTATGGCTACACCTTC.